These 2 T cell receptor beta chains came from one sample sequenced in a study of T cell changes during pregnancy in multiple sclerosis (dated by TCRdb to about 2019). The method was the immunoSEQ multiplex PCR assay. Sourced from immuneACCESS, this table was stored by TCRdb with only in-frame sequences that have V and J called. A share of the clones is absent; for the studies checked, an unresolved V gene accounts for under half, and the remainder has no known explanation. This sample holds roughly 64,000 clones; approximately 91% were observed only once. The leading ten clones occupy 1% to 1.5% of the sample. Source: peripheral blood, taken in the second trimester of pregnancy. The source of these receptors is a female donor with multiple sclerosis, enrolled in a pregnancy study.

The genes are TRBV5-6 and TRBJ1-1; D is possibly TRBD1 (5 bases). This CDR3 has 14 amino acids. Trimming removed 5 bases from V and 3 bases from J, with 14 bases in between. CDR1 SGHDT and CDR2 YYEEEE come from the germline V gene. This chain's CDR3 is CASRFQGSDTEAFF. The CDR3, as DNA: TGTGCCAGCAGATTCCAGGGATCGGACACTGAAGCTTTCTTT.

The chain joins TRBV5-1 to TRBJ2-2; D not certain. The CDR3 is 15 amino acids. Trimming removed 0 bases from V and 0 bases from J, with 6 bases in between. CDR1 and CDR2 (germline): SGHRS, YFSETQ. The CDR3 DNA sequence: TGCGCCAGCAGCTTGGGGCTGTCGAACACCGGGGAGCTGTTTTTT. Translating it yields CASSLGLSNTGELFF.